The TCR beta chain described here comes from a study of cytomegalovirus exposure and HLA in healthy donors. Primers included in the PCR were 60 Vbeta and 13 Jbeta primers. The repertoire was sequenced with immunoSEQ multiplex PCR; TCRdb's copy has only in-frame clones and lacks some. The sample lists some 150,000 clones, 70% to 80% occurring once. Trimming shortened V by 2 bases and J by 6 bases, and 10 bases separated the two germline ends. CDR3 length: 13 amino acids. Germline lookup yields CDR1 SNHLY and CDR2 FYNNEI. The chain recombines TRBV2 with TRBJ1-2; D is undetermined. Source material: PBMCs. This receptor was taken from a man younger than 45 in good health and CMV-seronegative. The CDR3 loop is CASSESSEDGYTF. As DNA, the CDR3 is TGTGCCAGCAGTGAATCGTCCGAGGATGGCTACACCTTC.